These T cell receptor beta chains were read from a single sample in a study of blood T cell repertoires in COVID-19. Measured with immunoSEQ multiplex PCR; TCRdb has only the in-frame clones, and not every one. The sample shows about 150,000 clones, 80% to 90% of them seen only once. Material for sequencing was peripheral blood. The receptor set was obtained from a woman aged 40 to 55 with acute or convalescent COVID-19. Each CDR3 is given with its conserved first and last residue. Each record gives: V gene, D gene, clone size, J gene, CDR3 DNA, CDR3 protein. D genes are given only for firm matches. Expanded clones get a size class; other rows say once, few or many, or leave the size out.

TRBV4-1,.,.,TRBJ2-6,TGCGCCAGCAGCCAATTATATAACTCTGGGGCCAACGTCCTGACTTTC,CASSQLYNSGANVLTF
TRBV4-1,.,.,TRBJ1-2,TGCGCCAGCAGCCAAGAAACCCGACCGGTGGTCGGCCGAGGGTCTAACTATGGCTACACCTTC,CASSQETRPVVGRGSNYGYTF
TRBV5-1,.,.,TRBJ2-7,TGCGCCAGCAGCCCCCGACAGGAATCCTACGAGCAGTACTTC,CASSPRQESYEQYF
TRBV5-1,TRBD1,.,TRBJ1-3,TGCGCCAGCAGCATAGAAATCGGGACAGGGGGAAACACCATATATTTT,CASSIEIGTGGNTIYF
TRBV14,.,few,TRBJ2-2,TGTGCCAGCAGGAAAACGGGACAAGACACCGGGGAGCTGTTTTTT,CASRKTGQDTGELFF
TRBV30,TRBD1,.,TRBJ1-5,TGTGCCTGGAGTCCTCGACAGGGGGATCAGCCCCAGCATTTT,CAWSPRQGDQPQHF
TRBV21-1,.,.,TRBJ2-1,TGTGCCAGCCCCAGGACAGGGGTGTTGGGCAATGAGCAGTTCTTC,CASPRTGVLGNEQFF
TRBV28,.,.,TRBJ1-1,TGTGCCAGCAGCCCTTTGGATACAGGGTACACTGAAGCTTTCTTT,CASSPLDTGYTEAFF
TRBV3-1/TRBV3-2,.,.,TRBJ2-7,TGTGCCAGCAGCCAAGGAGGAAGGGGAGGCGAGCAGTACTTC,CASSQGGRGGEQYF
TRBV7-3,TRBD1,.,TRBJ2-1,TGTGCCAGCAGCGGGACAGGGTGGAACAATGAGCAGTTCTTC,CASSGTGWNNEQFF
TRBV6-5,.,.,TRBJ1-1,TGTGCCAGCAGCCGACAGGCGAACACTGAAGCTTTCTTT,CASSRQANTEAFF
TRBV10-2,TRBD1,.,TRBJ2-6,TGCGCCAGCAGCTCCGGGACAGCCGTGTCTGGGGCCAACGTCCTGACTTTC,CASSSGTAVSGANVLTF
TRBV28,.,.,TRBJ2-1,TGTGCCAGCAGTTTAAGGGGCGGAGGGTCTTACAATGAGCAGTTCTTC,CASSLRGGGSYNEQFF
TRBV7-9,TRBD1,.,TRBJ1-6,TGTGCCAGCAGCCCAGGCTGGACAGGGGGCAGCTCCTATAATTCACCCCTCCACTTT,CASSPGWTGGSSYNSPLHF
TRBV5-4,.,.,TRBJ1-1,TGTGCCAGCACCCGGTGGGGGCAGACTGAAGCTTTCTTT,CASTRWGQTEAFF
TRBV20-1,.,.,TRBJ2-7,TGCAGTGCTAGAGCAGGTTTCGAGCAGTACTTC,CSARAGFEQYF
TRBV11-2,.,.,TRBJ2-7,TGTGCCAGCAGCCTCAGTCCCGATTACTACGAGCAGTACTTC,CASSLSPDYYEQYF
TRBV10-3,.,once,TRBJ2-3,TGTGCCACCTCTACAGGTTTGGGCACAGATACGCAGTATTTT,CATSTGLGTDTQYF
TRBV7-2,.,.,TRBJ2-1,TGTGCCAGCAGCTTAGCGGGAGACCCCTCCTACAATGAGCAGTTCTTC,CASSLAGDPSYNEQFF
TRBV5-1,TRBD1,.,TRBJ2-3,TGCGCCAGCGGGGATAACAGGGGGCGGACAGATACGCAGTATTTT,CASGDNRGRTDTQYF
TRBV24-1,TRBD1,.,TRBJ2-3,TGTGCCACCAGTGGTAACCCCGGGACAGAAGACACAGATACGCAGTATTTT,CATSGNPGTEDTDTQYF
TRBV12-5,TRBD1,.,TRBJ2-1,TGTGCTAGTGGTCCGACAGGGGTAGCCTACAATGAGCAGTTCTTC,CASGPTGVAYNEQFF
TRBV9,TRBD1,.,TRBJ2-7,TGTGCCAGCAGCGCCCGGACAGGGGGCTACGAGCAGTACTTC,CASSARTGGYEQYF
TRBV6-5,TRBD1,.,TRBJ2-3,TGTGCCAGCAGTTACCTACGACAGGGTTTCTCGGGTACGCAGTATTTT,CASSYLRQGFSGTQYF
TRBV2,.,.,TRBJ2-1,TGTGCCAGCAGTGAGGAACGGGACAATGAGCAGTTCTTC,CASSEERDNEQFF
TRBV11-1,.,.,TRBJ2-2,TGTGCCAGCAGCTTACTCCGGGGATCGAACACCGGGGAGCTGTTTTTT,CASSLLRGSNTGELFF
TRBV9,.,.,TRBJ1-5,TGTGCCAGCAGCGTAGGAGGACAGTGGGGTCAGCCCCAGCATTTT,CASSVGGQWGQPQHF
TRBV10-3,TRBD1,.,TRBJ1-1,TGTGCCATCAGTGAAGGCAGGGGGAGAAAGGACACTGAAGCTTTCTTT,CAISEGRGRKDTEAFF
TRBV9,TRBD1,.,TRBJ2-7,TGTGCCAGCAGCACCGGATATGGGACAGGGACCTACGAGCAGTACTTC,CASSTGYGTGTYEQYF
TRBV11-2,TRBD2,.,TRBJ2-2,TGTGCCAGCAGATCCACTAGCGGGGGGGCTTCCGGGGAGCTGTTTTTT,CASRSTSGGASGELFF
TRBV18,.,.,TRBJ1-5,TGTGCCAGCTCAAAGACAGAGAATAGCAATCAGCCCCAGCATTTT,CASSKTENSNQPQHF
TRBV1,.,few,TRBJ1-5,TGCACCAGCAGCCAAGGCGAACCCAGGATGGGAGTTCATCAGCCCCAGCATTTT,CTSSQGEPRMGVHQPQHF
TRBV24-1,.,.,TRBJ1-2,TGTGCCACCAGCGAGAGGAACTATGGCTACACCTTC,CATSERNYGYTF
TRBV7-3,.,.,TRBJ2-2,TGTGCCAGCAGCCTTCGACAGGTTTCGAACACCGGGGAGCTGTTTTTT,CASSLRQVSNTGELFF
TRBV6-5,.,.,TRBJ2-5,TGTGCCAGCAGTCCCGAGCCGGGGGGCCGGGAGACCCAGTACTTC,CASSPEPGGRETQYF
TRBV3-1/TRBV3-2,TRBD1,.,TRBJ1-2,TGTGCCAGCAGCCAAGCTTGGACAGGGGAGACCTATGGCTACACCTTC,CASSQAWTGETYGYTF
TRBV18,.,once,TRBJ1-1,TGTGCCAGCTCAGCGGGCGGAAACACTGAAGCTTTCTTT,CASSAGGNTEAFF
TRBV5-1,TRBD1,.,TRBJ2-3,TGCGCCAGCAGCTTGGCGGGACAGAGCGCAGATACGCAGTATTTT,CASSLAGQSADTQYF
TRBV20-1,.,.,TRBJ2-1,TGCAGTGCTAGTAGGGCGGGCTCCTACAATGAGCAGTTCTTC,CSASRAGSYNEQFF
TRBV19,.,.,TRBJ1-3,TGTGCCAGTTCAGTTGACAACCGCTGGCAAACACCAGATCTAAACACCATATATTTT,CASSVDNRWQTPDLNTIYF
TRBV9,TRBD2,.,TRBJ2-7,TGTGCCAGCAGCGTAGACGGCGGGGGATCCTACGAGCAGTACTTC,CASSVDGGGSYEQYF
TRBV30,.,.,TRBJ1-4,TGTGCCTGGAGTGCAGTAAGAGGGAATGAAAAACTGTTTTTT,CAWSAVRGNEKLFF
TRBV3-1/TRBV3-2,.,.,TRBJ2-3,TGTGCCAGCAGCCAAGGAGGCTTAGATACGCAGTATTTT,CASSQGGLDTQYF
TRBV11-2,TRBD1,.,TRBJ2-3,TGTGCCAGCAGCTCAGCACCGGGACAGGGATATGAAGATACGCAGTATTTT,CASSSAPGQGYEDTQYF
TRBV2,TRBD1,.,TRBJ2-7,TGTGCCAGCAGTGCGGGACAGGGGAAGTACGAGCAGTACTTC,CASSAGQGKYEQYF
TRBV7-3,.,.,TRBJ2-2,TGTGCCAGCAGCTCAGCGGCGGGAGGGGAGCTGTTTTTT,CASSSAAGGELFF
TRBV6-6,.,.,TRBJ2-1,TGTGCCAGCAGTCCTTATCTAGCGACCGGGCAGATATACAATGAGCAGTTCTTC,CASSPYLATGQIYNEQFF
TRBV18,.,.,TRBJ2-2,TGTGCCAGCTCAGCCAATAGCGGCACCGGGGAGCTGTTTTTT,CASSANSGTGELFF
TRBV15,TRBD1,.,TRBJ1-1,TGTGCCACCAGCATCGGGAGGTCCGGGACAGGGCTCACTGAAGCTTTCTTT,CATSIGRSGTGLTEAFF
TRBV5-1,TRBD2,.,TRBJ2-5,TGCGCCAGCAGCTTGCTAGCGGGGTACCAAGAGACCCAGTACTTC,CASSLLAGYQETQYF
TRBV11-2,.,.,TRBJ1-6,TGTGCCAGCAGGGACTTCCGGACTAATAATTCACCCCTCCACTTT,CASRDFRTNNSPLHF
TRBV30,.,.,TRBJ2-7,TGTGCCTGGGGAAGTGGGCGAATTTTGGGTGTGCAGTACTTC,CAWGSGRILGVQYF
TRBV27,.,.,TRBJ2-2,TGTGCCAGCACGGTAGGGGGTTCCGGGGAGCTGTTTTTT,CASTVGGSGELFF
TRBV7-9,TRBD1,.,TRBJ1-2,TGTGCCAGCAGCAGACAGGGCCGCGAAGGCTACACCTTC,CASSRQGREGYTF
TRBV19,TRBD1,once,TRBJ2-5,TGTGCCAGTAGACAGGGGTTTCCAGAGACCCAGTACTTC,CASRQGFPETQYF
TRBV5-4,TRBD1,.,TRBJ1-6,TGTGCCAGCAGCTTGGAGGGACAGGGAAATAATTCACCCCTCCACTTT,CASSLEGQGNNSPLHF
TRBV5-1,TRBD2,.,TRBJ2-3,TGCGCCAGCAGCTCAGGGGTTCTAGCGGGAGGGCCTGGAGATACGCAGTATTTT,CASSSGVLAGGPGDTQYF
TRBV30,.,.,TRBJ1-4,TGTGCCTGGAGTGCGGGACACCGCTTGTTTTTT,CAWSAGHRLFF
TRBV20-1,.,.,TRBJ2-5,TGCAGTGCTAGCGGGGAAGAGACCCAGTACTTC,CSASGEETQYF